This TCR beta chain comes out of a study of T cells after yellow fever vaccination. On the study more broadly: Preparation of fractions with low cell numbers was performed using SMART-Seq v4 Ultra Low Input.

Overall study results and limits: Just a small share of clonotypes turned up in the CD4 compartment as well as the CD8 compartment. Most clones from primary vaccination were detected again post-booster (roughly 95% CD4, more than 85% CD8).

This clonotype was recorded many times. Its specificity is not known. 5'RACE template switching generated TCR cDNA, adding a universal primer site and UMIs. TCRdb re-called the 5' RACE reads with MiXCR, one entry per CDR3 protein. This repertoire shows roughly 330,000 distinct CDR3 sequences, approximately 4.2% found once; its top ten account for approximately 24%. This CDR3 comprises 14 residues. The V gene's germline CDR1 is SQVTM and CDR2 ANQGSEA. Trimming cost V 7 bases and J 4 bases; bases outside gene matches: 12. This clonotype originated in a man in his late teens or twenties who received the YFV17D yellow fever vaccine. This specimen was PBMCs, taken 5 days after the yellow fever booster vaccination. The chain is built from TRBV29-1 and TRBJ1-1; 7 bases are a match to TRBD1. The CDR3: CSAYDRVIFTEAFF. As DNA, the CDR3 is TGCAGCGCCTATGACAGGGTCATCTTCACTGAAGCTTTCTTT.